Listed below are T cell receptor beta chains from one sample, sequenced in a study of T cells in Graves' hyperthyroidism and ophthalmopathy. Via MiXCR, TCRdb re-called the multiplex PCR reads, giving one row per CDR3 protein. The sample lists about 610,000 distinct CDR3 sequences, around 15% occurring once. Specimen: blood. The receptors shown here come from a woman aged 35 to 49 with Graves' ophthalmopathy. The CDR3 runs from the conserved cysteine through the conserved F or W. The D gene is left open where the match is weak. Only part of the rows carry a size: once, few, many, or a class if the clone is expanded.

clone size: NA
V gene: TRBV11-2
J gene: TRBJ2-2
D gene: TRBD1
CDR3 protein: CASSRRQGRTGELFF
CDR3 DNA: TGTGCCAGCAGCAGAAGACAGGGGCGCACCGGGGAGCTGTTTTTT

clone size: many
V gene: TRBV29-1
J gene: TRBJ2-5
D gene: NA
CDR3 protein: CSVENRVETQYF
CDR3 DNA: TGCAGCGTTGAGAACAGGGTAGAGACCCAGTACTTC

clone size: many
V gene: TRBV28
J gene: TRBJ1-5
D gene: NA
CDR3 protein: CASSLYGRPEAPQHF
CDR3 DNA: TGTGCCAGCAGTCTCTATGGGAGACCCGAAGCGCCCCAGCATTTT

clone size: many
V gene: TRBV4-3
J gene: TRBJ1-1
D gene: NA
CDR3 protein: CASSQGFGRNTEAFF
CDR3 DNA: TGCGCCAGCAGCCAAGGTTTTGGACGGAACACTGAAGCTTTCTTT

clone size: NA
V gene: TRBV7-2
J gene: TRBJ1-2
D gene: NA
CDR3 protein: CASSLSGNYSYTF
CDR3 DNA: TGTGCCAGCAGCTTGTCGGGGAACTATAGCTACACCTTC

clone size: many
V gene: TRBV7-6
J gene: TRBJ2-5
D gene: NA
CDR3 protein: CASSSGWAAKETQYF
CDR3 DNA: TGTGCCAGCAGCTCGGGCTGGGCGGCAAAAGAGACCCAGTACTTC

clone size: many
V gene: TRBV20-1
J gene: TRBJ2-7
D gene: NA
CDR3 protein: CSAPGPSYEQYF
CDR3 DNA: TGCAGTGCACCAGGTCCCTCCTACGAGCAGTACTTC

clone size: NA
V gene: TRBV9
J gene: TRBJ2-5
D gene: NA
CDR3 protein: CASSALYSLQETQYF
CDR3 DNA: TGTGCCAGCAGCGCGCTTTACTCACTCCAAGAGACCCAGTACTTC

clone size: NA
V gene: TRBV6-1
J gene: TRBJ1-1
D gene: NA
CDR3 protein: CASSVQGTVTEAFF
CDR3 DNA: TGTGCCAGCAGTGTTCAGGGTACGGTCACTGAAGCTTTCTTT

clone size: many
V gene: TRBV9
J gene: TRBJ1-3
D gene: TRBD1
CDR3 protein: CASSDPSTGGSGNTIYF
CDR3 DNA: TGTGCCAGCAGCGACCCATCGACAGGGGGCTCTGGAAACACCATATATTTT

clone size: few
V gene: TRBV19
J gene: TRBJ1-5
D gene: NA
CDR3 protein: CASRREINQPQHF
CDR3 DNA: TGTGCCAGTAGAAGGGAAATCAATCAGCCCCAGCATTTT

clone size: NA
V gene: TRBV6-2/TRBV6-3
J gene: TRBJ1-1
D gene: NA
CDR3 protein: CASRTPGGRVDTEAFF
CDR3 DNA: TGTGCCAGCAGGACCCCGGGGGGGCGCGTTGACACTGAAGCTTTCTTT

clone size: many
V gene: TRBV6-2/TRBV6-3
J gene: TRBJ1-1
D gene: NA
CDR3 protein: CASSSAGAPNTEAFF
CDR3 DNA: TGTGCCAGCAGTTCGGCAGGGGCCCCGAACACTGAAGCTTTCTTT

clone size: many
V gene: TRBV7-3
J gene: TRBJ2-5
D gene: NA
CDR3 protein: CASSARGGVKTQYF
CDR3 DNA: TGTGCCAGCAGCGCCAGGGGCGGGGTTAAGACCCAGTACTTC

clone size: many
V gene: TRBV19
J gene: TRBJ1-1
D gene: NA
CDR3 protein: CASTSGGDMNTEAFF
CDR3 DNA: TGTGCCAGTACATCGGGAGGTGATATGAACACTGAAGCTTTCTTT

clone size: NA
V gene: TRBV20-1
J gene: TRBJ2-7
D gene: TRBD2
CDR3 protein: CSAPRLAGDEQYF
CDR3 DNA: TGCAGTGCTCCCCGACTAGCGGGAGACGAGCAGTACTTC

clone size: many
V gene: TRBV11-2
J gene: TRBJ2-5
D gene: NA
CDR3 protein: CASSSTGAMETQYF
CDR3 DNA: TGTGCCAGCAGCTCGACGGGGGCGATGGAGACCCAGTACTTC

clone size: many
V gene: TRBV27
J gene: TRBJ2-7
D gene: TRBD2
CDR3 protein: CASSNLGRMYEQYF
CDR3 DNA: TGTGCCAGCAGTAACCTCGGGAGGATGTACGAGCAGTACTTC

clone size: many
V gene: TRBV27
J gene: TRBJ2-7
D gene: TRBD1
CDR3 protein: CASSPGTGPTYEQYF
CDR3 DNA: TGTGCCAGCAGTCCCGGGACAGGACCAACCTACGAGCAGTACTTC

clone size: few
V gene: TRBV11-3
J gene: TRBJ2-1
D gene: NA
CDR3 protein: CASSLAGEVNEQFF
CDR3 DNA: TGTGCCAGCAGCTTAGCGGGAGAGGTTAATGAGCAGTTCTTC

clone size: many
V gene: TRBV10-3
J gene: TRBJ1-2
D gene: NA
CDR3 protein: CAISEFTRESSYGYTF
CDR3 DNA: TGTGCCATCAGTGAGTTTACCAGGGAGTCTAGCTATGGCTACACCTTC

clone size: NA
V gene: TRBV29-1
J gene: TRBJ2-7
D gene: NA
CDR3 protein: CSVEPISSYEQYF
CDR3 DNA: TGCAGCGTTGAACCCATTAGCTCCTACGAGCAGTACTTC

clone size: many
V gene: TRBV20-1
J gene: TRBJ2-7
D gene: NA
CDR3 protein: CSASGESSYEQYF
CDR3 DNA: TGCAGTGCTAGTGGGGAGTCTTCCTACGAGCAGTACTTC

clone size: NA
V gene: TRBV2
J gene: TRBJ2-7
D gene: NA
CDR3 protein: CASNTPAGGLLGNEQYF
CDR3 DNA: TGTGCCAGCAACACCCCGGCGGGCGGTTTACTCGGGAACGAGCAGTACTTC

clone size: few
V gene: TRBV6-1
J gene: TRBJ2-4
D gene: TRBD1
CDR3 protein: CASSWDRVQNIQYF
CDR3 DNA: TGTGCCAGCAGCTGGGACAGGGTGCAAAACATTCAGTACTTC

clone size: many
V gene: TRBV12-3/TRBV12-4
J gene: TRBJ2-2
D gene: NA
CDR3 protein: CASRLQEGNTGELFF
CDR3 DNA: TGTGCCAGCAGGCTACAGGAGGGAAACACCGGGGAGCTGTTTTTT

clone size: many
V gene: TRBV7-2
J gene: TRBJ2-7
D gene: TRBD2
CDR3 protein: CASSSDSGSFYEQYF
CDR3 DNA: TGTGCCAGCAGCTCCGATAGCGGGAGCTTTTACGAGCAGTACTTC

clone size: many
V gene: TRBV29-1
J gene: TRBJ2-7
D gene: NA
CDR3 protein: CSVATGTAYEQYF
CDR3 DNA: TGCAGCGTCGCGACAGGAACCGCCTACGAGCAGTACTTC

clone size: many
V gene: TRBV7-3
J gene: TRBJ1-1
D gene: NA
CDR3 protein: CASSQDPGNTEAFF
CDR3 DNA: TGTGCCAGCAGCCAGGATCCAGGCAACACTGAAGCTTTCTTT

clone size: many
V gene: TRBV12-3/TRBV12-4
J gene: TRBJ1-5
D gene: NA
CDR3 protein: CASSLGGQDQPQHF
CDR3 DNA: TGTGCCAGCAGTTTAGGGGGGCAGGATCAGCCCCAGCATTTT

clone size: NA
V gene: TRBV7-8
J gene: TRBJ2-5
D gene: TRBD2
CDR3 protein: CASSWQTSGMVTETQYF
CDR3 DNA: TGTGCCAGCAGCTGGCAGACTAGCGGGATGGTAACGGAGACCCAGTACTTC

clone size: many
V gene: TRBV20-1
J gene: TRBJ2-7
D gene: NA
CDR3 protein: CSARGQRWRQNSYEQYF
CDR3 DNA: TGCAGTGCTAGAGGGCAGAGATGGCGACAAAACTCCTACGAGCAGTACTTC

clone size: NA
V gene: TRBV28
J gene: TRBJ1-5
D gene: NA
CDR3 protein: CASILQHSNQPQHF
CDR3 DNA: TGTGCCAGCATCCTACAGCATAGCAATCAGCCCCAGCATTTT

clone size: many
V gene: TRBV28
J gene: TRBJ1-1
D gene: NA
CDR3 protein: CASTSRGDTEAFF
CDR3 DNA: TGTGCCAGCACCTCCCGGGGGGACACTGAAGCTTTCTTT

clone size: many
V gene: TRBV6-1
J gene: TRBJ2-5
D gene: NA
CDR3 protein: CASSEEGWETQYF
CDR3 DNA: TGTGCCAGCAGTGAAGAGGGGTGGGAGACCCAGTACTTC

clone size: NA
V gene: TRBV5-1
J gene: TRBJ1-1
D gene: NA
CDR3 protein: CASSSQARGDTEAFF
CDR3 DNA: TGCGCCAGCAGCTCACAGGCCCGGGGGGACACTGAAGCTTTCTTT

clone size: many
V gene: TRBV28
J gene: TRBJ2-5
D gene: TRBD1
CDR3 protein: CASSFQGTVQETQYF
CDR3 DNA: TGTGCCAGCAGTTTCCAAGGGACAGTTCAAGAGACCCAGTACTTC

clone size: many
V gene: TRBV6-2/TRBV6-3
J gene: TRBJ2-7
D gene: TRBD2
CDR3 protein: CASSYPGTSGIPGYF
CDR3 DNA: TGTGCCAGCAGTTACCCCGGGACTAGCGGGATTCCAGGGTACTTC

clone size: NA
V gene: TRBV5-1
J gene: TRBJ1-1
D gene: TRBD1
CDR3 protein: CASTTDRAIEAFF
CDR3 DNA: TGCGCCAGCACCACGGACAGGGCTATTGAAGCTTTCTTT

clone size: NA
V gene: TRBV5-6
J gene: TRBJ2-7
D gene: NA
CDR3 protein: CASSGHGNEQYF
CDR3 DNA: TGTGCCAGCAGCGGCCACGGGAACGAGCAGTACTTC

clone size: NA
V gene: TRBV7-9
J gene: TRBJ2-7
D gene: NA
CDR3 protein: CASGRGRGEQYF
CDR3 DNA: TGTGCCAGCGGCCGAGGTCGGGGCGAGCAGTACTTC

clone size: NA
V gene: TRBV5-1
J gene: TRBJ2-2
D gene: TRBD1
CDR3 protein: CASRPDRDTGELFF
CDR3 DNA: TGCGCCAGCAGGCCTGACAGGGACACCGGGGAGCTGTTTTTT

clone size: NA
V gene: TRBV4-3
J gene: TRBJ1-1
D gene: TRBD1
CDR3 protein: CASSQEGQGKLGAFF
CDR3 DNA: TGCGCCAGCAGCCAAGAGGGACAGGGCAAATTGGGAGCTTTCTTT

clone size: many
V gene: TRBV3-1
J gene: TRBJ2-5
D gene: TRBD2
CDR3 protein: CASAGAITTQYF
CDR3 DNA: TGTGCCAGCGCGGGAGCGATAACAACCCAGTACTTC

clone size: NA
V gene: TRBV19
J gene: TRBJ1-2
D gene: NA
CDR3 protein: CASRKGGRNGYTF
CDR3 DNA: TGTGCCAGTAGGAAGGGGGGGCGGAATGGCTACACCTTC

clone size: many
V gene: TRBV6-2/TRBV6-3
J gene: TRBJ2-7
D gene: NA
CDR3 protein: CASSLQGDEQYF
CDR3 DNA: TGTGCCAGCAGTTTACAGGGCGACGAGCAGTACTTC

clone size: many
V gene: TRBV28
J gene: TRBJ1-1
D gene: NA
CDR3 protein: CASSLTSANTEAFF
CDR3 DNA: TGTGCCAGCAGTTTAACCAGCGCGAACACTGAAGCTTTCTTT

clone size: many
V gene: TRBV2
J gene: TRBJ2-7
D gene: TRBD2
CDR3 protein: CASTSGLAGVEQYF
CDR3 DNA: TGTGCCAGCACTTCTGGACTAGCGGGAGTTGAGCAGTACTTC

clone size: NA
V gene: TRBV6-1
J gene: TRBJ2-7
D gene: TRBD2
CDR3 protein: CAIRLAGGYEQYF
CDR3 DNA: TGTGCCATCCGACTAGCGGGAGGCTACGAGCAGTACTTC

clone size: many
V gene: TRBV7-3
J gene: TRBJ2-7
D gene: NA
CDR3 protein: CASSPNPSYEQYF
CDR3 DNA: TGTGCCAGCAGCCCGAACCCATCGTACGAGCAGTACTTC

clone size: many
V gene: TRBV7-2
J gene: TRBJ1-5
D gene: NA
CDR3 protein: CASSFLGVRNQHF
CDR3 DNA: TGTGCCAGCAGCTTCCTGGGAGTCCGGAACCAGCATTTT

clone size: many
V gene: TRBV7-2
J gene: TRBJ2-2
D gene: NA
CDR3 protein: CASRSGPTVGELFF
CDR3 DNA: TGTGCCAGCAGATCGGGACCGACAGTCGGGGAGCTGTTTTTT